These 26 T cell receptor beta chains were sequenced from one sample in a study of blood T cell repertoires in COVID-19. Method: immunoSEQ multiplex PCR; TCRdb's copy keeps in-frame clones and lacks some. This sample has some 180,000 clones, with about 85% found just once. The specimen was peripheral blood. These receptor sequences come from a woman in her sixties with acute or convalescent COVID-19.

V gene TRBV7-3 combines with J gene TRBJ2-1, with D maybe TRBD2 (6 bases). V was pared by 5 bases and J by 10 bases, with 15 bases between. Germline V gene data show CDR1 as SGHTA and CDR2 as FQGTGA. The CDR3 extends over 13 amino acids. The CDR3 loop is CASSMTGTVEQFF. Written as DNA, the CDR3 is TGTGCCAGCAGCATGACCGGGACTGTGGAGCAGTTCTTC. Filled out from reference TRBV7-3 and TRBJ2-1, the complete variable domain reads GAGVSQTPSNKVTEKGKYVELRCDPISGHTALYWYRQSLGQGPEFLIYFQGTGAADDSGLPNDRFFAVRPEGSVSTLKIQRTERGDSAVYLCASSMTGTVEQFFGPGTRLTVL.

This rearrangement joins TRBV6-2 or TRBV6-3 to TRBJ2-1, with 10 bases that match TRBD2. Trimming at V came to 5 bases and at J to 4 bases, leaving 5 bases not matched to a gene. Germline CDR1 and CDR2: MNHEY and SVGEGT. CDR3 length: 15 amino acids. The CDR3 DNA reads as TGTGCCAGCAGTCTTCTAGCGGGAGCTTACAATGAGCAGTTCTTC. Residues: CASSLLAGAYNEQFF.

The rearrangement links TRBV3-1 (or the pseudogene TRBV3-2) to TRBJ2-1; D gene ambiguous. CDR3 length: 14 residues. V dropped 4 bases and J dropped 6 bases, with 13 bases sitting between them. CDR1 is LGHDT and CDR2 is YNNKEL in the germline V gene (reference sequence). CDR3 residues: CASSPRLELNEQFF. CDR3 nucleotide sequence: TGTGCCAGCAGCCCCCGGTTAGAGCTCAATGAGCAGTTCTTC.

This clone was recorded once. The chain couples TRBV19 to TRBJ1-2; TRBD1 might be the D (5 bases). Trimming took 8 bases from V and 2 from J, leaving 9 bases between them. CDR1 and CDR2 from the germline V gene are LNHDA and SQIVND (reference sequence). This CDR3 contains 12 residues. The CDR3 here is CASGPGNYGYTF. The CDR3 bases are TGTGCCAGTGGACCAGGGAACTATGGCTACACCTTC.

The chain links TRBV19 to TRBJ2-1; 7 bases agree with TRBD1. Trimming at V came to 5 bases and at J to 8 bases, leaving 9 bases not matched to a gene. The CDR3 sequence is 14 residues long. Germline V CDR1 and CDR2: LNHDA, SQIVND (reference sequence). Written as DNA, the CDR3 is TGTGCCAGTAGTCCCCGTGGACAGGACGATGAGCAGTTCTTC. It encodes CASSPRGQDDEQFF.

The rearrangement links TRBV24-1 to TRBJ2-3; 11 nucleotides match TRBD2. Losses at the gene ends were 3 bases for V and 6 bases for J; bases not matched to a gene: 7. The CDR3 extends over 16 amino acids. Germline V CDR1 and CDR2: KGHDR, SFDVKD. Here the CDR3 DNA reads TGTGCCACCAGTGATACTAGCGGGAGCGGTTCCGATACGCAGTATTTT. Amino acid sequence: CATSDTSGSGSDTQYF.

This rearrangement joins TRBV5-6 to TRBJ2-7, with 7 positions matching TRBD1. The CDR3 loop spans 14 amino acids. V was clipped by 3 bases and J by 3 bases; unmatched bases: 6. Germline CDR1 and CDR2: SGHDT and YYEEEE. CDR3 loop: CASSSEWDSYEQYV. In DNA form, the CDR3 reads TGTGCCAGCAGCTCCGAGTGGGACAGCTACGAGCAGTACGTC.

The chain employs TRBV14 and TRBJ1-1; D is unresolved. This CDR3 has 13 residues. V was shortened by 1 base and J by 1 base, with 4 bases between the two germline ends. Germline lookup yields CDR1 SGHDN and CDR2 FVKESK. Here the CDR3 reads CASSQGANTEAFF. The CDR3 DNA follows: TGTGCCAGCAGCCAAGGGGCGAACACTGAAGCTTTCTTT.

V gene TRBV11-2 combines with J gene TRBJ2-7; 13 bases align to TRBD2. The CDR3 runs 15 residues. The junction had 0 bases not matched to a gene; V was cut back by 1 base and J by 3 bases. Germline lookup yields CDR1 SGHAT and CDR2 FQNNGV. Here the CDR3 DNA reads TGTGCCAGCAGCTTAGGGACTAGCGGGAGCTACGAGCAGTACTTC. The encoded protein is CASSLGTSGSYEQYF.

In its sample, this clone was seen once. The V and J genes are TRBV5-1 and TRBJ2-3; D call uncertain. This CDR3 has 12 residues. Germline loops: CDR1 SGHRS, CDR2 YFSETQ. V was clipped by 0 bases and J by 4 bases, with 3 bases between them. The CDR3: CASSLGADTQYF. CDR3 bases: TGCGCCAGCAGCTTGGGCGCAGATACGCAGTATTTT.

The V call is TRBV7-9, the J call TRBJ1-2; possibly TRBD1 for D (6 bases). Germline V gene lookup returns CDR1 SEHNR and CDR2 FQNEAQ (reference sequence). V was cut by 5 bases and J by 4 bases, with 8 bases left in between. CDR3 size: 12 residues. CDR3 DNA sequence: TGTGCCAGCAGCGGGGACATCTATGGCTACACCTTC. Residues: CASSGDIYGYTF.

The chain recombines TRBV28 with TRBJ2-7; possibly TRBD1 for D (6 bases). The CDR3 is 14 residues long. Trimming stripped 5 bases from V and 0 bases from J, with 11 bases between. The germline V gene encodes CDR1 MDHEN and CDR2 SYDVKM. Written as DNA, the CDR3 is TGTGCCAGCAGTCTAGGGGGTAGCTCCTACGAGCAGTACTTC. The encoded protein is CASSLGGSSYEQYF.

V and J are TRBV4-1 and TRBJ2-5, with D possibly matching TRBD1 (5 bases). With 1 base removed from V and 2 bases from J, the gap between germline ends came to 17 bases. CDR3 length: 17 amino acids. Per the germline V gene, CDR1 is MGHRA and CDR2 is YSYEKL. The CDR3: CASSQAVQSRAQETQYF. DNA for the CDR3: TGCGCCAGCAGCCAAGCCGTCCAAAGCAGGGCACAAGAGACCCAGTACTTC.

Here the CDR3 DNA reads TGTGCCAGTAGTACCGGCCGACAGGCCTACAATGAGCAGTTCTTC. It codes for CASSTGRQAYNEQFF. The chain links TRBV19 to TRBJ2-1; possibly TRBD1 for D (6 bases). From germline, CDR1 is LNHDA and CDR2 SQIVND (reference sequence). This CDR3 has 15 residues. V lost 4 bases to trimming and J lost 2 bases, with 12 bases between them.

The chain is built from TRBV28 and TRBJ1-2, with 7 bases lining up with TRBD1. This CDR3 comprises 14 residues. CDR1 MDHEN and CDR2 SYDVKM come from the germline V gene. V was clipped by 5 bases and J by 1 base; unmatched bases: 4. The CDR3: CASSGTVFNYGYTF. The CDR3 DNA is TGTGCCAGCAGTGGGACAGTTTTTAACTATGGCTACACCTTC.

The chain links TRBV6-5 to TRBJ1-2, with TRBD1 matching 8 bases. Trimming removed 6 bases from V and 8 bases from J; junction bases left unmatched: 8. The CDR3 contains 13 residues. The V gene's germline CDR1 is MNHEY and CDR2 SVGAGI. The CDR3, as DNA: TGTGCCAGCAGGGGTTCAGGGGGCGACGGCTACACCTTC. Protein product: CASRGSGGDGYTF.

This chain links TRBV5-1 with TRBJ1-1; 8 positions agree with TRBD1. Trimming at V came to 4 bases and at J to 5 bases, leaving 7 bases not matched to a gene. Germline lookup yields CDR1 SGHRS and CDR2 YFSETQ. The CDR3 extends over 14 amino acids. CDR3 residues: CASSDGQGGTEAFF. DNA for the CDR3: TGCGCCAGCAGCGACGGACAGGGCGGAACTGAAGCTTTCTTT.

This chain joins TRBV19 and TRBJ1-3, with D tentatively TRBD1 (5 bases). This CDR3 has 13 amino acids. Germline-derived CDR1 and CDR2 are LNHDA and SQIVND (reference sequence). Trimming took 8 bases from V and 0 from J, leaving 8 bases between them. In nucleotides, the CDR3 is TGTGCCAGTGATACAGGCTCTGGAAACACCATATATTTT. This encodes CASDTGSGNTIYF.

This clone showed up just once. The CDR3 spells CASSLIQGDQPQHF. In nucleotides, the CDR3 is TGTGCCAGCAGCCTGATACAGGGCGATCAGCCCCAGCATTTT. The J gene is TRBJ1-5, the V gene TRBV28, with TRBD1 as a possible D gene (6 bases). V was trimmed by 6 bases and J by 5 bases, leaving 14 bases between them. The germline gives CDR1 MDHEN, CDR2 SYDVKM. This CDR3 contains 14 residues. The whole variable domain, remainder taken from reference TRBV28 and TRBJ1-5, is DVKVTQSSRYLVKRTGEKVFLECVQDMDHENMFWYRQDPGLGLRLIYFSYDVKMKEKGDIPEGYSVSREKKERFSLILESASTNQTSMYLCASSLIQGDQPQHFGDGTRLSIL.

This sequence joins TRBV27 and TRBJ1-3; tentatively, D is TRBD1 (6 bases). V was shortened by 1 base and J by 1 base, with 23 bases between the two germline ends. Germline CDR1 MNHEY, CDR2 SMNVEV (reference sequence). The CDR3 is made up of 20 amino acids. Here the CDR3 DNA reads TGTGCCAGCAGTTTATGGGACACACGAGGGACACTCTCTTCTGGAAACACCATATATTTT. This sequence encodes CASSLWDTRGTLSSGNTIYF.

The chain combines TRBV7-6 with TRBJ2-3, with D possibly TRBD2 on 6 matching bases. This CDR3 has 16 amino acids. V was shortened by 0 bases and J by 0 bases, with 10 bases between the two germline ends. The germline V gene has CDR1 SGHVS and CDR2 FNYEAQ. The CDR3 coding sequence is TGTGCCAGCAGCTTAGCACTAGCAGCTAGCACAGATACGCAGTATTTT. Its protein is CASSLALAASTDTQYF. The full variable domain, completed using reference TRBV7-6 and TRBJ2-3, is GAGVSQSPRYKVTKRGQDVALRCDPISGHVSLYWYRQALGQGPEFLTYFNYEAQQDKSGLPNDRFSAERPEGSISTLTIQRTEQRDSAMYRCASSLALAASTDTQYFGPGTRLTVL.

The rearrangement links TRBV7-9 to TRBJ2-7; D might be TRBD2 (6 bases). Between the trimmed V and J ends, which lost 5 bases and 0 bases, there was a span of 14 bases. Germline V gives CDR1 SEHNR, CDR2 FQNEAQ (reference sequence). This CDR3 is built from 15 residues. DNA for the CDR3: TGTGCCAGCAGCAAGGGTGCCGGGGGCTCCTACGAGCAGTACTTC. Translating gives CASSKGAGGSYEQYF. Full variable domain (remainder filled in from reference TRBV7-9 and TRBJ2-7): DTGVSQNPRHKITKRGQNVTFRCDPISEHNRLYWYRQTLGQGPEFLTYFQNEAQLEKSRLLSDRFSAERPKGSFSTLEIQRTEQGDSAMYLCASSKGAGGSYEQYFGPGTRLTVT.

The chain combines TRBV29-1 with TRBJ1-2; a weak D match, TRBD1 (5 bases). The CDR3 totals 13 residues. Germline V gene lookup returns CDR1 SQVTM and CDR2 ANQGSEA. With 0 bases removed from V and 8 bases from J, the gap between germline ends came to 13 bases. Here the CDR3 reads CSVEDRGGGGYTF. CDR3 nucleotides: TGCAGCGTTGAAGATCGGGGGGGAGGAGGCTACACCTTC.

The chain recombines TRBV5-4 with TRBJ1-1; perhaps TRBD1 as D (5 bases). With 7 bases removed from V and 4 bases from J, the gap between germline ends came to 14 bases. CDR3 length: 13 amino acids. Germline V gives CDR1 SGHNT, CDR2 YYREEE (reference sequence). CDR3 in DNA: TGTGCCAGCCGACCTAGGGGAGGCACTGAAGCTTTCTTT. Its protein product is CASRPRGGTEAFF.

This clone occurred once. The genes are TRBV24-1 and TRBJ2-1; D might be TRBD2 (5 bases). V gave up 4 bases and J gave up 0 bases, with 12 bases separating them. Germline CDR1 KGHDR, CDR2 SFDVKD. The CDR3 is 16 residues long. In DNA, the CDR3 is TGTGCCACCAGTGACGCGGGCGAGCCCTCCTACAATGAGCAGTTCTTC. It encodes CATSDAGEPSYNEQFF.

This clone was seen once. The rearrangement uses TRBV27 and TRBJ2-1; TRBD2 agrees at 10 bases. Germline V CDR1 and CDR2: MNHEY, SMNVEV (reference sequence). The CDR3 loop spans 16 amino acids. The ends lost 4 bases at V and 4 bases at J; junction bases unmatched: 7. In DNA form, the CDR3 reads TGTGCCAGCAGTTCACCTAGCGGGAGTATGTACAATGAGCAGTTCTTC. Its translation is CASSSPSGSMYNEQFF.